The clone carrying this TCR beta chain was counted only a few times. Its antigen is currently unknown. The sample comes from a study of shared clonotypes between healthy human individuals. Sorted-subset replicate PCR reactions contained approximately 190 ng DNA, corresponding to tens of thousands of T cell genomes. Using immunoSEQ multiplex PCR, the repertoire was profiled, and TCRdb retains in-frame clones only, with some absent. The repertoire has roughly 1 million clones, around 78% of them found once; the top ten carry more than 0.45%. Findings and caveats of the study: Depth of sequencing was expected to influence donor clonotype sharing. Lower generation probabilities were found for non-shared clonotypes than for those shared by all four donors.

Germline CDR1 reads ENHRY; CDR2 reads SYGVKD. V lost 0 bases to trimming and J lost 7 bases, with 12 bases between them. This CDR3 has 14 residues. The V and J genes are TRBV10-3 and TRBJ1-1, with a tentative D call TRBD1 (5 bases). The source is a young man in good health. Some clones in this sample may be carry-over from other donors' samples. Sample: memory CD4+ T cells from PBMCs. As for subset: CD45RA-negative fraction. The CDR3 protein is CAISESRDGGEAFF. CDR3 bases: TGTGCCATCAGTGAGTCCCGGGACGGCGGTGAAGCTTTCTTT.